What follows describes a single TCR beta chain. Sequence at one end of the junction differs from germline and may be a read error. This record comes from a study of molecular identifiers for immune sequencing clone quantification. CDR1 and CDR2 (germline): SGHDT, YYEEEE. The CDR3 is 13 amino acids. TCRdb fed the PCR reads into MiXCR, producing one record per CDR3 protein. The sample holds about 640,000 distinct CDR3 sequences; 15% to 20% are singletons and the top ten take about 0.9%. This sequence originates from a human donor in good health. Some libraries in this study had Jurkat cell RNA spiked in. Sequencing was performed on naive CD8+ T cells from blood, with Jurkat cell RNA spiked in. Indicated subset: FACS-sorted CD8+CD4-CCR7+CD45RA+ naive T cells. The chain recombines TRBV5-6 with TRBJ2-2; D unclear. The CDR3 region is CAGRLGNTGELFF. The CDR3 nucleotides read TGTGCCGGCAGGTTAGGGAACACCGGGGAGCTGTTTTTT.